This entry concerns a single T cell receptor beta chain. The antigen remains undetermined. This entry comes from a study of OX40 agonist ivuxolimab in advanced cancers. About the research overall: Aged about 20 to 85 with a mean of about 63 years, they were almost 85% male. Of the participants, roughly 40% had some prior anti-PD-1, anti-PD-L1 or anti-CTLA-4 therapy, which was allowed.

V dropped 0 bases and J dropped 7; count of bases not matched to a gene: 8. In germline, CDR1 is SGHDT, CDR2 YYEEEE. The CDR3 is made up of 15 amino acids. General study results and limits: In the 0.1 to 3.0 mg/kg range, CD4+ and CD8+ blood T cells had expanded clonally by week 6. Some patients without response likewise showed low normalized clonal expansion.

Only in-frame clones appear in the TCRdb table, and some are missing; sequencing was by immunoSEQ multiplex PCR. In the table there are 60,000 or so clones, approximately 86% of which are singletons. This specimen consisted of CD4+ or CD8+ T cells sorted from blood, obtained in a trial of the OX40 agonist ivuxolimab. This clonotype was sampled from an adult with an advanced solid tumor such as melanoma, head and neck, liver or kidney cancer. J is TRBJ2-5 and V is TRBV5-6; 8 positions agree with TRBD2. CDR3 bases: TGTGCCAGCAGCTTGGAGGGGACTAGGGGGGGGACCCAGTACTTC. Translating it yields CASSLEGTRGGTQYF.